This T cell receptor beta chain appears in the sequencing data of a study of control samples from healthy donors and cancer patients. With respect to this clone: The sample carries other DNA sequences with the same CDR3.

Data came from immunoSEQ multiplex PCR; TCRdb stores just in-frame clones and leaves some out. The sample lists approximately 110,000 clones, approximately 89% occurring once. The CDR3 totals 14 residues. Germline CDR1 is MNHEY and CDR2 is SVGAGI. Trimming removed 6 bases from V and 0 bases from J, with 10 bases in between. The receptor's source is a woman younger than 30 in good health. The chain combines TRBV6-5 with TRBJ2-3, with D unclear. Material for sequencing was blood. This CDR3 is CASRIAGSTDTQYF. The CDR3 bases are TGTGCCAGCAGAATTGCCGGGAGCACAGATACGCAGTATTTT.